A selection of T cell receptor beta chains follows, all from one sample in a study of T cells after posttransplantation cyclophosphamide. Clones were sequenced by immunoSEQ multiplex PCR, and TCRdb holds only the in-frame ones, with some missing. This sample has fewer than 55,000 clones and no singletons, with roughly 2.1% in the ten largest. Sequencing was carried out using PBMCs. All receptors derive from a man aged 40-49 years in good health, CMV-negative, and a related stem cell transplant donor. The CDR3 runs from the conserved cysteine through the conserved F or W. Fields, in order: CDR3 DNA, CDR3 protein, J gene, V gene, D gene, clone size. A D gene is named only where the DNA matches it firmly. The size of a clone is reported for some rows only, either as once, few or many, or as a class for expanded clones.

CDR3 DNA: TGTGCCAGCAGTCCGGGACTGGGACTCGAGACCCAGTACTTC
CDR3 protein: CASSPGLGLETQYF
J gene: TRBJ2-5
V gene: TRBV7-3
D gene: .
clone size: many

CDR3 DNA: TGCGCCAGCAGCTTAGCGGGGTCGAGCTCCTACGAGCAGTACTTC
CDR3 protein: CASSLAGSSSYEQYF
J gene: TRBJ2-7
V gene: TRBV5-1
D gene: TRBD2
clone size: many

CDR3 DNA: TGTGCCAGCAGTTACCGCGACAGGAAGGAAGGCTACACCTTC
CDR3 protein: CASSYRDRKEGYTF
J gene: TRBJ1-2
V gene: TRBV6-5
D gene: .
clone size: .

CDR3 DNA: TGCAGCGGGACAGGGGTAGGGTCTAACTATGGCTACACCTTC
CDR3 protein: CSGTGVGSNYGYTF
J gene: TRBJ1-2
V gene: TRBV29-1
D gene: TRBD1
clone size: many

CDR3 DNA: TGTGCCAGCAGTGGGGGCCGAGGGGGCACTGAAGCTTTCTTT
CDR3 protein: CASSGGRGGTEAFF
J gene: TRBJ1-1
V gene: TRBV27
D gene: .
clone size: many

CDR3 DNA: TGTGCCAGCAGCCCGCAGACTAGCGGGGGGTCCTACGAGCAGTACTTC
CDR3 protein: CASSPQTSGGSYEQYF
J gene: TRBJ2-7
V gene: TRBV9
D gene: TRBD2
clone size: many

CDR3 DNA: TGCGCCAGCAGCCAAGACCCAACAGGGACAGCAACTAATGAAAAACTGTTTTTT
CDR3 protein: CASSQDPTGTATNEKLFF
J gene: TRBJ1-4
V gene: TRBV4-1
D gene: TRBD1
clone size: many

CDR3 DNA: TGTGCCAGCAGCTTAGATCCGCAGGGGAACACTGAAGCTTTCTTT
CDR3 protein: CASSLDPQGNTEAFF
J gene: TRBJ1-1
V gene: TRBV7-2
D gene: .
clone size: many

CDR3 DNA: TGTGCCATCAGTGAGTCTCCCGCGACAGGCACTGAAGCTTTCTTT
CDR3 protein: CAISESPATGTEAFF
J gene: TRBJ1-1
V gene: TRBV10-3
D gene: .
clone size: many

CDR3 DNA: TGTGCCAGCACCTCGACAGGCCCGGGGTCGAACACTGAAGCTTTCTTT
CDR3 protein: CASTSTGPGSNTEAFF
J gene: TRBJ1-1
V gene: TRBV2
D gene: .
clone size: many

CDR3 DNA: TGTGCCAGCAGCGAGGGAGGGAATTCACCCCTCCACTTT
CDR3 protein: CASSEGGNSPLHF
J gene: TRBJ1-6
V gene: TRBV9
D gene: .
clone size: few

CDR3 DNA: TGTGCCAGCAGCTTAGACCTCGGACAGGTTTCCTACAATGAGCAGTTCTTC
CDR3 protein: CASSLDLGQVSYNEQFF
J gene: TRBJ2-1
V gene: TRBV11-2
D gene: TRBD1
clone size: many

CDR3 DNA: TGTGCCAGCAGCCAACCTTTGATGGACAGGGTCTACGAGCAGTACTTC
CDR3 protein: CASSQPLMDRVYEQYF
J gene: TRBJ2-7
V gene: TRBV7-2
D gene: TRBD1
clone size: many

CDR3 DNA: TGTGCCAGCGTTCGGGGTTCCTATAATTCACCCCTCCACTTT
CDR3 protein: CASVRGSYNSPLHF
J gene: TRBJ1-6
V gene: TRBV28
D gene: .
clone size: many

CDR3 DNA: TGTGCCAGCAGCTCCTTCCGGGACTCAAATCAGCCCCAGCATTTT
CDR3 protein: CASSSFRDSNQPQHF
J gene: TRBJ1-5
V gene: TRBV7-8
D gene: .
clone size: many

CDR3 DNA: TGCAGCACGGGACAGGGATCCGGGGAGCTGTTTTTT
CDR3 protein: CSTGQGSGELFF
J gene: TRBJ2-2
V gene: TRBV29-1
D gene: TRBD1
clone size: many

CDR3 DNA: TGTGCCAGCAGCGCGGGGGGGAGCAATGAGCAGTTCTTC
CDR3 protein: CASSAGGSNEQFF
J gene: TRBJ2-1
V gene: TRBV11-3
D gene: TRBD2
clone size: many

CDR3 DNA: TGTGCCAGCAGTGGGTCGGGGAGACAAGCTTTCTTT
CDR3 protein: CASSGSGRQAFF
J gene: TRBJ1-1
V gene: TRBV6-1
D gene: .
clone size: many

CDR3 DNA: TGTGCCAGCAGTTTTATTGGAGGCAGGCCGGATGGCTACACCTTC
CDR3 protein: CASSFIGGRPDGYTF
J gene: TRBJ1-2
V gene: TRBV27
D gene: .
clone size: few

CDR3 DNA: TGTGCCAGCTCAGACACTAACTATGGCTACACCTTC
CDR3 protein: CASSDTNYGYTF
J gene: TRBJ1-2
V gene: TRBV18
D gene: .
clone size: few

CDR3 DNA: TGTGCCAGCAGCAACCGGGACAGGGGCGGCCAAGAGACCCAGTACTTC
CDR3 protein: CASSNRDRGGQETQYF
J gene: TRBJ2-5
V gene: TRBV7-9
D gene: TRBD1
clone size: .

CDR3 DNA: TGTGCCAGCAGCTTAGGACTAGCGGGCAGCACAGATACGCAGTATTTT
CDR3 protein: CASSLGLAGSTDTQYF
J gene: TRBJ2-3
V gene: TRBV5-8
D gene: TRBD2
clone size: many

CDR3 DNA: TGTGCCAGCAGTCCACGACGGTCAGGTGAGCAGTTCTTC
CDR3 protein: CASSPRRSGEQFF
J gene: TRBJ2-1
V gene: TRBV27
D gene: .
clone size: many

CDR3 DNA: TGTGCCAGCAGTTACGGACTAAGTGGTCCCGGGGAGCTGTTTTTT
CDR3 protein: CASSYGLSGPGELFF
J gene: TRBJ2-2
V gene: TRBV6-5
D gene: .
clone size: many

CDR3 DNA: TGTGCCAGCAGATCTGGACAGGGGGCATGGGAGACCCAGTACTTC
CDR3 protein: CASRSGQGAWETQYF
J gene: TRBJ2-5
V gene: TRBV27
D gene: TRBD1
clone size: .

CDR3 DNA: TGTGCCAGCAGCTTAAAACACCACTCTGGAAACACCATATATTTT
CDR3 protein: CASSLKHHSGNTIYF
J gene: TRBJ1-3
V gene: TRBV7-3
D gene: .
clone size: many

CDR3 DNA: TGTGCCTGGGACCGGGACAGAAGCTCCTATAATTCACCCCTCCACTTT
CDR3 protein: CAWDRDRSSYNSPLHF
J gene: TRBJ1-6
V gene: TRBV30
D gene: TRBD1
clone size: .

CDR3 DNA: TGTGCCAGCAGCCCGGACAGGGGAATATACAATGAGCAGTTCTTC
CDR3 protein: CASSPDRGIYNEQFF
J gene: TRBJ2-1
V gene: TRBV7-6
D gene: TRBD1
clone size: many

CDR3 DNA: TGTGCCAGCAGCGTAGATGCGGGAGGGACCTACAATGAGCAGTTCTTC
CDR3 protein: CASSVDAGGTYNEQFF
J gene: TRBJ2-1
V gene: TRBV9
D gene: TRBD2
clone size: few

CDR3 DNA: TGTGCCAGCAGGAAGGGAGGGCAGGGCGGCCAAGAGACCCAGTACTTC
CDR3 protein: CASRKGGQGGQETQYF
J gene: TRBJ2-5
V gene: TRBV14
D gene: TRBD2
clone size: many

CDR3 DNA: TGCGCCAGCAGCTTGCGATCTGGGCTTTCTAGCACAGATACGCAGTATTTT
CDR3 protein: CASSLRSGLSSTDTQYF
J gene: TRBJ2-3
V gene: TRBV5-1
D gene: .
clone size: many

CDR3 DNA: TGTGCCAGTAGCGGGAGGGCCGAAGAGACCCAGTACTTC
CDR3 protein: CASSGRAEETQYF
J gene: TRBJ2-5
V gene: TRBV5-5
D gene: TRBD2
clone size: many

CDR3 DNA: TGTGCTAGCAGCTTATATGCCCAAATCTCGGGAACCGGCAATGAGCAGTTCTTC
CDR3 protein: CASSLYAQISGTGNEQFF
J gene: TRBJ2-1
V gene: TRBV7-7
D gene: .
clone size: .

CDR3 DNA: TGCGCCAGCAGCCAGACAGGCTTCAGGACCGGGGAGCTGTTTTTT
CDR3 protein: CASSQTGFRTGELFF
J gene: TRBJ2-2
V gene: TRBV4-1
D gene: .
clone size: many

CDR3 DNA: TGTGCCATCAGTGCCGGGGACACCAGCTCCTACAATGAGCAGTTCTTC
CDR3 protein: CAISAGDTSSYNEQFF
J gene: TRBJ2-1
V gene: TRBV10-3
D gene: .
clone size: many

CDR3 DNA: TGTGCCATCAGTGAGATCCAAGAGGCCCAGTACTTC
CDR3 protein: CAISEIQEAQYF
J gene: TRBJ2-5
V gene: TRBV10-3
D gene: .
clone size: .

CDR3 DNA: TGTGCCAGTAGCGCCGGGACAGGGGCCTGGGATACGCAGTATTTT
CDR3 protein: CASSAGTGAWDTQYF
J gene: TRBJ2-3
V gene: TRBV19
D gene: TRBD1
clone size: many

CDR3 DNA: TGTGCCAGCAGCTTATTAGTCGGGAGGGCCGGCACCGGGGAGCTGTTTTTT
CDR3 protein: CASSLLVGRAGTGELFF
J gene: TRBJ2-2
V gene: TRBV5-4
D gene: TRBD2
clone size: few

CDR3 DNA: TGCGCCAGCAGCTTGGGACCGACATCTGGAAACACCATATATTTT
CDR3 protein: CASSLGPTSGNTIYF
J gene: TRBJ1-3
V gene: TRBV5-1
D gene: .
clone size: many

CDR3 DNA: TGTGCCAGCAGTTACTCTAGAGTTTACAATGAGCAGTTCTTC
CDR3 protein: CASSYSRVYNEQFF
J gene: TRBJ2-1
V gene: TRBV6-5
D gene: .
clone size: many

CDR3 DNA: TGCGCCAGCAGCGCTAAACAAGGCCAGGGGCAGTTTAACTATGGCTACACCTTC
CDR3 protein: CASSAKQGQGQFNYGYTF
J gene: TRBJ1-2
V gene: TRBV5-1
D gene: .
clone size: many

CDR3 DNA: TGTGCCAGCAGGACCGGGACTAATGAAAAACTGTTTTTT
CDR3 protein: CASRTGTNEKLFF
J gene: TRBJ1-4
V gene: TRBV6-5
D gene: .
clone size: many